What follows are 2 T cell receptor beta chains derived from one specimen sequenced in a study of CD8+CD57+ T cells in acquired aplastic anemia. Previously, flow cytometry had revealed CD8+CD57+ cell expansion in the patients chosen for sequencing. Profiles of TCR beta VDJ and CDR3 were generated from a genomic DNA template. MiXCR, applied by TCRdb to the reads, yields one record per CDR3 protein. The data hold approximately 160,000 distinct CDR3 sequences, with less than 60% observed a single time. Sample: sorted CD4+, CD8+, or CD8+CD57+ T cells (not recorded which) from PBMCs. The receptors derive from a human donor with aplastic anemia.

The genes are TRBV24-1 and TRBJ2-3, with 8 positions matching TRBD2. The CDR3 spans 15 residues. Trimming cost V 3 bases and J 1 base; bases outside gene matches: 2. Germline lookup yields CDR1 KGHDR and CDR2 SFDVKD. The CDR3 region has the DNA TGTGCCACCAGTGATCGAGCGGGAGGCACAGATACGCAGTATTTT. Protein: CATSDRAGGTDTQYF.

Here the CDR3 DNA reads TGTGCCAGCAGCTTAGGCGTAAGTGTTGAGCAGTTCTTC. This sequence encodes CASSLGVSVEQFF. The V and J genes are TRBV7-6 and TRBJ2-1; D remains unclear. Germline CDR1 is SGHVS and CDR2 is FNYEAQ. The CDR3 runs 13 residues. Trimming took 1 base from V and 9 from J, leaving 10 bases between them.